The present entry profiles one TCR beta chain with its context. This sample is part of a study of blood T cell repertoires in COVID-19. The overall study: Sites across the United States, Italy and Spain contributed samples from acute and convalescent COVID-19.

CDR1 and CDR2 (germline): SGHTA, FQGNSA. CDR3 size: 15 residues. Losses at the gene ends were 5 bases for V and 6 bases for J; bases not matched to a gene: 8. The protocol was immunoSEQ multiplex PCR, while the TCRdb copy is restricted to in-frame clones and leaves out a portion. The sample yields about 170,000 clones, about four fifths seen once. The sample taken for sequencing was peripheral blood. The V call is TRBV7-2, the J call TRBJ2-1; 9 bases align to TRBD2. This sequence was found in a woman over 75 with acute or convalescent COVID-19. The CDR3 sequence: CASSIPGLAVNEQFF. The CDR3, as DNA: TGTGCCAGCAGCATACCGGGACTAGCAGTCAATGAGCAGTTCTTC. The entire variable domain, with the rest obtained from reference TRBV7-2 and TRBJ2-1, is as follows: GAGVSQSPSNKVTEKGKDVELRCDPISGHTALYWYRQSLGQGLEFLIYFQGNSAPDKSGLPSDRFSAERTGGSVSTLTIQRTQQEDSAVYLCASSIPGLAVNEQFFGPGTRLTVL.